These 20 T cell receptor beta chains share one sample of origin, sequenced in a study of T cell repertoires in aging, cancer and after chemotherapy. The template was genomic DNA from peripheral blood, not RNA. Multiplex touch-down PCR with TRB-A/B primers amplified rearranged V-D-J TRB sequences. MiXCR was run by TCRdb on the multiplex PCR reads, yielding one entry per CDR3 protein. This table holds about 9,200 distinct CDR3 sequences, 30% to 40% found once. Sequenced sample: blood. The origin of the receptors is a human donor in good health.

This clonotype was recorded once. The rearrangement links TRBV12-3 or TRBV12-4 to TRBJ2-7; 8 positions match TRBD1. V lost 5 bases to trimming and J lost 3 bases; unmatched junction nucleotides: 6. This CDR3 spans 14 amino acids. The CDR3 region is CASSRTGRGYEQYV. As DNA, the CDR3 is TGTGCCAGCAGTCGGACAGGGAGAGGCTACGAGCAGTACGTC.

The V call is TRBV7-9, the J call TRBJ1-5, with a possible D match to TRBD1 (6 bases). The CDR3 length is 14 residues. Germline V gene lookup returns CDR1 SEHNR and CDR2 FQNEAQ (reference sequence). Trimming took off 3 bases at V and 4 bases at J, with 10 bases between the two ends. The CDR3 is CASSLSGANQPQHF. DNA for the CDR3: TGTGCCAGCAGCTTGTCGGGGGCAAATCAGCCCCAGCATTTT.

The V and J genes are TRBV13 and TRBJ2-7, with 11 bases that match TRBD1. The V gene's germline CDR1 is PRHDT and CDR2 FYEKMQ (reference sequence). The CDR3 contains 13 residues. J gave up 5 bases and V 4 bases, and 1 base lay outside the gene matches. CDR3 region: CASSWGQGDEQYF. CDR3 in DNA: TGTGCCAGCAGCTGGGGACAGGGGGACGAGCAGTACTTC.

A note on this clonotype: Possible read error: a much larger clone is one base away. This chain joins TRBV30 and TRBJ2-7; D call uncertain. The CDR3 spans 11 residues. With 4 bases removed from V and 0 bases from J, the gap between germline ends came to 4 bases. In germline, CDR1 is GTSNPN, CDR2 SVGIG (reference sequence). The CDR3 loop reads CAWMGSYEQYV. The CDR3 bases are TGTGCCTGGATGGGCTCCTACGAGCAGTACGTC.

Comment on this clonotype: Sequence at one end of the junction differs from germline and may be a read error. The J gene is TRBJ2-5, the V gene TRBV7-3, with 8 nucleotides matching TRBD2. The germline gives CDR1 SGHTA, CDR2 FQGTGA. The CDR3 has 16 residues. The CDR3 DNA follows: TGTGCCAGCAGCTTAATGGGGCTAGCGGGCACAGAGAACCAGTACTTC. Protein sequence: CASSLMGLAGTENQYF.

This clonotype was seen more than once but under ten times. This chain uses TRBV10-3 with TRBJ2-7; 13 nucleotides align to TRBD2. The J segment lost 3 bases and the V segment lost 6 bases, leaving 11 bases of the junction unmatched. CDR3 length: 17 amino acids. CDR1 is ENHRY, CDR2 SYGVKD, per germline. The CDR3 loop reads CAISRLAGGPGVYEQYF. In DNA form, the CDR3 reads TGTGCCATCAGCAGACTAGCGGGGGGCCCGGGGGTCTACGAGCAGTACTTC.

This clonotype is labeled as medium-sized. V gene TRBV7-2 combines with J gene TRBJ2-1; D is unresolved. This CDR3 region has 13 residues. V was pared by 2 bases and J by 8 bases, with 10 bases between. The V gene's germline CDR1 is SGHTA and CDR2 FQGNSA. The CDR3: CASSLFRDDEQFF. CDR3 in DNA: TGTGCCAGCAGCTTATTCCGCGACGATGAGCAGTTCTTC. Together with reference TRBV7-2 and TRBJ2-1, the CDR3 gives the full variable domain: GAGVSQSPSNKVTEKGKDVELRCDPISGHTALYWYRQSLGQGLEFLIYFQGNSAPDKSGLPSDRFSAERTGGSVSTLTIQRTQQEDSAVYLCASSLFRDDEQFFGPGTRLTVL.

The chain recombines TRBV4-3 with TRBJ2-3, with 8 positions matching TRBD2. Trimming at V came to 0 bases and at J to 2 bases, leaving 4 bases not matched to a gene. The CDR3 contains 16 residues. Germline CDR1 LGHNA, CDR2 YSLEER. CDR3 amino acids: CASSQDRGGPTDTQYF. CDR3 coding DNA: TGCGCCAGCAGCCAAGATCGGGGGGGCCCCACAGATACGCAGTATTTT.

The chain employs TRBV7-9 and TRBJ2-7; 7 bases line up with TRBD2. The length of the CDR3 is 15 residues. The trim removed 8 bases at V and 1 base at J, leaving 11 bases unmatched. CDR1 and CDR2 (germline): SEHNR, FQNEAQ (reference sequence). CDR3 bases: TGTGCCAGCGGATATGCGGGGGATCGGTCCTACGAGCAGTACTTC. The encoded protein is CASGYAGDRSYEQYF. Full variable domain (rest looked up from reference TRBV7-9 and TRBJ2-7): DTGVSQNPRHKITKRGQNVTFRCDPISEHNRLYWYRQTLGQGPEFLTYFQNEAQLEKSRLLSDRFSAERPKGSFSTLEIQRTEQGDSAMYLCASGYAGDRSYEQYFGPGTRLTVT.

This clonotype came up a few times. CDR3 DNA sequence: TGTGCCAGCAGGGAATCGACAGGGTCCTCTGGAAACACCATATATTTT. As protein: CASRESTGSSGNTIYF. This sequence joins TRBV7-2 and TRBJ1-3, with 7 bases lining up with TRBD1. The CDR3 is made up of 16 amino acids. Germline V CDR1 and CDR2: SGHTA, FQGNSA. Losses at the gene ends were 6 bases for V and 0 bases for J; bases not matched to a gene: 8.

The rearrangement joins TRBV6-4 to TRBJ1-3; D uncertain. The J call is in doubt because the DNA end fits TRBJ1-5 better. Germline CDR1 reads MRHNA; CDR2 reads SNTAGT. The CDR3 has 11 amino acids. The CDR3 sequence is CASRARCPQHF. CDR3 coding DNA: TGTGCCAGCAGGGCAAGGTGCCCCCAGCATTTT.

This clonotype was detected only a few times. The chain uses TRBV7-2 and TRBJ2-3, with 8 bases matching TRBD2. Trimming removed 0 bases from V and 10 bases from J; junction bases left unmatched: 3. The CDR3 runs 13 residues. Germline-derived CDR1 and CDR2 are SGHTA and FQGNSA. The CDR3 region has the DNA TGTGCCAGCAGCTTAGCCTTAGCGGGGCCGCAGTATTTT. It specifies CASSLALAGPQYF.

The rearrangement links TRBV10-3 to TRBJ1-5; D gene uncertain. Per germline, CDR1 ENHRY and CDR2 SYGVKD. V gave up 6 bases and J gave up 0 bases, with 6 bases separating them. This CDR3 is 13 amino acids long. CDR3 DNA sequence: TGTGCCATCAGACAATATAGCAATCAGCCCCAGCATTTT. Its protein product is CAIRQYSNQPQHF.

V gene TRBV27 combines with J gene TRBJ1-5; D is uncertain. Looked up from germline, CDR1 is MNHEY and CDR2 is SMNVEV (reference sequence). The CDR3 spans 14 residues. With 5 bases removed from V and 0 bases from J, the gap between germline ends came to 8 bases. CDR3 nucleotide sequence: TGTGCCAGCAGTCTCTCCTATAGCAATCAGCCCCAGCATTTT. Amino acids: CASSLSYSNQPQHF.

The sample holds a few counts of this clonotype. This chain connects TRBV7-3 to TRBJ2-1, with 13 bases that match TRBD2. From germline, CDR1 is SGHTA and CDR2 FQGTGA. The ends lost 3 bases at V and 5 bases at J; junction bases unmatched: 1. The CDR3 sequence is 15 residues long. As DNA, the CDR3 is TGTGCCAGCAGCTTGGGACTAGCGGGGAACAATGAGCAGTTCTTC. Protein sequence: CASSLGLAGNNEQFF.

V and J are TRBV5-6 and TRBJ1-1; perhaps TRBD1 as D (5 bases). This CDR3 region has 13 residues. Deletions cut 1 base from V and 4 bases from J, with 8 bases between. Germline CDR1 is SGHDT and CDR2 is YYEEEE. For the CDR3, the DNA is TGTGCCAGCAGCTTGACAGGCCGCACTGAAGCTTTCTTT. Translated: CASSLTGRTEAFF.

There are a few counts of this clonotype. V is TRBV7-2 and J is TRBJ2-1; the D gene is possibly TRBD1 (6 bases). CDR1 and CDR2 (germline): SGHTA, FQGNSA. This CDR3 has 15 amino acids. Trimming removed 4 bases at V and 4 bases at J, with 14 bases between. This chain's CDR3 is CASSYSGQKYNEQFF. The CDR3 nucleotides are TGTGCCAGCAGCTATTCGGGACAAAAATACAATGAGCAGTTCTTC.

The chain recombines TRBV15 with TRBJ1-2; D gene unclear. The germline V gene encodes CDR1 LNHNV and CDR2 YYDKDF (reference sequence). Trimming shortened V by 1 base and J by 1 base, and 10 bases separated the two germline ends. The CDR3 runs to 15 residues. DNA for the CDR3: TGTGCCACCAGCAGAGTGGGCAGAAGTAACTATGGCTACACCTTC. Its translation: CATSRVGRSNYGYTF.

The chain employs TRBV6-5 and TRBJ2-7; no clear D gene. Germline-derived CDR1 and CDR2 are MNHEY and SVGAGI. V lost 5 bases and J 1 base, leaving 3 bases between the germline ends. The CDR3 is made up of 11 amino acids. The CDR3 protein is CASSASYEQYF. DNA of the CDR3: TGTGCCAGCAGTGCTTCCTACGAGCAGTACTTC.

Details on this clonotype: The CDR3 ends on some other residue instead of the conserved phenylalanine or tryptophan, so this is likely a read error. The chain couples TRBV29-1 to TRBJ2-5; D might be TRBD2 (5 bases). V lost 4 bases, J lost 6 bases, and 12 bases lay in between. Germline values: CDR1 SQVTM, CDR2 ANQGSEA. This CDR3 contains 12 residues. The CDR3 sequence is CSVGTGSKTQYS. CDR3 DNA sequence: TGCAGCGTTGGGACGGGGTCAAAGACCCAGTACTCC.